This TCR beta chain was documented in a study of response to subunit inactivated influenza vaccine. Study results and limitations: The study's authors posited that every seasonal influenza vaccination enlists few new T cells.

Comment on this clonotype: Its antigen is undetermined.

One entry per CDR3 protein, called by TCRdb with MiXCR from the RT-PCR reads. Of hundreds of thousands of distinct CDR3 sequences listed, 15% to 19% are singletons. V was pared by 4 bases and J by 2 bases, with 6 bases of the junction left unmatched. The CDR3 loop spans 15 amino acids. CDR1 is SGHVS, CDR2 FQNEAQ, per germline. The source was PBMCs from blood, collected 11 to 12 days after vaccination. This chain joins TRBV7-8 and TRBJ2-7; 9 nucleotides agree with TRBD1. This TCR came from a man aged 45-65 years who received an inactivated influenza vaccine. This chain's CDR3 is CASSWRRTGAYEQYF. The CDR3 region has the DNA TGTGCCAGCAGCTGGCGCCGGACAGGGGCCTACGAGCAGTACTTC.